These 12 T cell receptor beta chains were sequenced from one sample in a study of T cells after posttransplantation cyclophosphamide. The method was immunoSEQ multiplex PCR; TCRdb's version includes in-frame clones alone and lacks a portion of them. This sample carries roughly 4,000 clones, approximately 65% of them seen once, and the ten largest clones take approximately 25%. The sequenced material came from memory CD8+ T cells sorted from blood. The receptor source for this set is a young man in good health and a related stem cell transplant donor.

The V and J genes are TRBV27 and TRBJ2-7; 9 bases align to TRBD1. There are 15 residues in the CDR3. Germline-derived CDR1 and CDR2 are MNHEY and SMNVEV (reference sequence). Trimming removed 6 bases from V and 2 bases from J; junction bases left unmatched: 8. The CDR3 DNA is TGTGCCAGCAGCCCAGGGACAGGGATAACCTACGAGCAGTACTTC. It codes for CASSPGTGITYEQYF.

This chain uses TRBV27 with TRBJ2-1; D may be TRBD1 (5 bases). The CDR3 extends over 13 amino acids. CDR1 and CDR2 from the germline V gene are MNHEY and SMNVEV (reference sequence). V lost 9 bases and J lost 6, with 15 bases in between. The CDR3 bases are TGTGCCAGTTCTCAGGGCAGCGTCAATGAGCAGTTCTTC. Protein sequence: CASSQGSVNEQFF.

This clone was recorded a few times. The chain links TRBV4-2 to TRBJ2-3, with 9 bases lining up with TRBD2. The CDR3 runs to 16 residues. Germline assignment: CDR1 LGHNA and CDR2 YNFKEQ. Trimming at V came to 0 bases and at J to 6 bases, leaving 7 bases not matched to a gene. The CDR3 spells CASSQERAGGHDTQYF. The CDR3 DNA sequence: TGTGCCAGCAGCCAAGAACGAGCGGGGGGTCATGATACGCAGTATTTT.

The V and J genes are TRBV2 and TRBJ2-7; TRBD2 agrees at 9 bases. The V gene end was trimmed by 8 bases and the J gene end by 7 bases; junction bases not matched to a gene: 15. There are 15 residues in the CDR3. Germline CDR1 SNHLY, CDR2 FYNNEI. CDR3 bases: TGTGCCAGCCGCGAAGGGGCGGGGGGGCCCTGGGAGCAGTACTTC. Its protein is CASREGAGGPWEQYF.

V and J are TRBV7-9 and TRBJ2-1; D possibly corresponds to TRBD1 (5 bases). From germline, CDR1 is SEHNR and CDR2 FQNEAQ (reference sequence). The CDR3 length is 13 residues. Trimming took off 5 bases at V and 9 bases at J, with 14 bases between the two ends. The CDR3 nucleotides read TGTGCCAGCAGCGTACAATGGGGCTCTGAGCAGTTCTTC. It yields the protein CASSVQWGSEQFF.

This sequence joins TRBV29-1 and TRBJ1-2; TRBD1 might be the D (5 bases). Trimming cost V 4 bases and J 4 bases, with 10 bases left between them. This CDR3 region has 12 residues. Germline V gene lookup returns CDR1 SQVTM and CDR2 ANQGSEA. Written as DNA, the CDR3 is TGCAGCGTTGGGTCGGACACCTATGGCTACACCTTC. Its translation: CSVGSDTYGYTF.

This chain uses TRBV4-1 with TRBJ2-7; no clear D gene. V was clipped by 6 bases and J by 0 bases, with 6 bases between them. The germline gives CDR1 MGHRA, CDR2 YSYEKL. The CDR3 loop spans 12 amino acids. CDR3: CASSSISYEQYF. CDR3 nucleotide sequence: TGCGCCAGCAGTTCTATCTCCTACGAGCAGTACTTC.

This clone turned up a few times. CDR3 DNA sequence: TGCGCCAGCAGCACAGGGGGGGCAACTAATGAAAAACTGTTTTTT. This sequence encodes CASSTGGATNEKLFF. The rearrangement uses TRBV4-3 and TRBJ1-4, with 8 nucleotides matching TRBD1. CDR3 length equals 15 residues. The V gene's germline CDR1 is LGHNA and CDR2 YSLEER. Trimming cost V 5 bases and J 0 bases; bases outside gene matches: 2.

This chain links TRBV7-8 with TRBJ2-1; D is possibly TRBD1 (5 bases). V lost 1 base to trimming and J lost 6 bases, with 16 bases between them. The CDR3 contains 16 residues. CDR1 is SGHVS and CDR2 is FQNEAQ in the germline V gene. CDR3 region: CASSLGQQVRPNEQFF. The CDR3 bases are TGTGCCAGCAGCTTAGGCCAACAGGTCCGTCCCAATGAGCAGTTCTTC.

This clone was seen more than once but under ten times. The chain combines TRBV27 with TRBJ2-1; 7 bases fit TRBD2. Germline trimming cut 5 bases from V and 0 bases from J; bases unmatched to any gene: 4. There are 15 residues in the CDR3. Germline CDR1 and CDR2: MNHEY and SMNVEV (reference sequence). DNA for the CDR3: TGTGCCAGCAGTGGGGGAGGGAGCTCCTACAATGAGCAGTTCTTC. This translates into CASSGGGSSYNEQFF.

The rearrangement joins TRBV2 to TRBJ1-2; 12 bases fit TRBD1. Germline V gene lookup returns CDR1 SNHLY and CDR2 FYNNEI. This CDR3 is 17 amino acids long. V lost 7 bases and J lost 8; bases outside the gene matches: 17. The CDR3 loop is CASTLPGDRGLGEGYTF. Here the CDR3 DNA reads TGTGCCAGCACCCTCCCCGGGGACAGGGGGCTTGGCGAAGGCTACACCTTC.

Worth noting for this clone: The sample has other DNA sequences that encode this CDR3 too. The V and J genes are TRBV9 and TRBJ2-7; D gene uncertain. The ends were cut back, 7 bases at V and 4 bases at J, with 21 bases in the middle. Germline CDR1 and CDR2: SGDLS and YYNGEE. This CDR3 has 15 residues. CDR3: CASFIRQKTAYEQYF. As DNA, the CDR3 is TGTGCCAGCTTTATCAGGCAGAAGACGGCATACGAGCAGTACTTC.